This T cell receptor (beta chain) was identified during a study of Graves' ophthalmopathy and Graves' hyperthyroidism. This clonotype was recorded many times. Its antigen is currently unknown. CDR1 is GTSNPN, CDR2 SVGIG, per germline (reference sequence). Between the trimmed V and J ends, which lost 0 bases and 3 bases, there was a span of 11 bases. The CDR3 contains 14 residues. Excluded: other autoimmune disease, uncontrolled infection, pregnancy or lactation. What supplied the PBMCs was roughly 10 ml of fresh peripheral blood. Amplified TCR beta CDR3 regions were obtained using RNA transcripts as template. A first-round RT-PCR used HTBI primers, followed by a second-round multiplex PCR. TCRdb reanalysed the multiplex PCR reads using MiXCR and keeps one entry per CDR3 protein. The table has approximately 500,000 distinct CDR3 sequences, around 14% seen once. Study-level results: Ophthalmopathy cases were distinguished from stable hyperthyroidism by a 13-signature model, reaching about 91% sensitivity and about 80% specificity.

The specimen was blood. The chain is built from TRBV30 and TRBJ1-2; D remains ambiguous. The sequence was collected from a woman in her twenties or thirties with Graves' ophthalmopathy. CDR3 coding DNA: TGTGCCTGGAGTGTTACGGGTTCCTACTATGGCTACACCTTC. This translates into CAWSVTGSYYGYTF.